This TCR beta chain originates from a study of blood T cell repertoires in COVID-19. The overall study: Collection of acute and convalescent COVID-19 samples took place in the United States, Italy and Spain.

Looked up from germline, CDR1 is SGHVS and CDR2 is FNYEAQ. J gave up 4 bases and V 1 base, and 10 bases lay outside the gene matches. This CDR3 region has 17 residues. Data came from immunoSEQ multiplex PCR; TCRdb stores just in-frame clones and leaves some out. Seen here are 150,000 to 200,000 clones, 60% to 80% observed once, and the top ten hold about 26%. J is TRBJ2-7 and V is TRBV7-6; 10 bases are shared with TRBD1. The source is a woman between 70 and 85 years old with acute or convalescent COVID-19. The material sequenced was peripheral blood. CDR3 in DNA: TGTGCCAGCAGCTTAGATCCGTCGGGACAGGGGATTTACGAGCAGTACTTC. Amino acids: CASSLDPSGQGIYEQYF.